The rows below give T cell receptor beta chains drawn from one sample of a study of naive and memory T cell subsets. TCRdb processed the UMI-ligation and nested PCR reads anew with MiXCR; each CDR3 protein has one entry. The table has around 100,000 distinct CDR3 sequences, around 15% seen once. Sequencing was done on a sample of naive CD8+ T cells from blood. The source of these receptors is a human donor in good health. The conserved cysteine and the conserved F or W are not part of the CDR3 here. Fields, in order: V gene, J gene, CDR3 protein.

V: TRBV7-9
J: TRBJ2-1
CDR3: ASSLGVSSYNEQF

V: TRBV3-1
J: TRBJ2-7
CDR3: ASSQSGLVYEQY

V: TRBV12-3/TRBV12-4
J: TRBJ2-2
CDR3: ASAGLAGGTGELF

V: TRBV27
J: TRBJ2-3
CDR3: ASSLSTGLHTDTQY

V: TRBV9
J: TRBJ2-7
CDR3: ASSPSPLSYEQY

V: TRBV2
J: TRBJ2-1
CDR3: ASRKSSYNEQF

V: TRBV27
J: TRBJ1-2
CDR3: ASRYSLGGGGNYGYT

V: TRBV4-3
J: TRBJ2-1
CDR3: ASSKTGTRLF

V: TRBV7-9
J: TRBJ2-1
CDR3: ASEGLAKSDEQF

V: TRBV28
J: TRBJ1-6
CDR3: ASSSPLMYYNSPLH